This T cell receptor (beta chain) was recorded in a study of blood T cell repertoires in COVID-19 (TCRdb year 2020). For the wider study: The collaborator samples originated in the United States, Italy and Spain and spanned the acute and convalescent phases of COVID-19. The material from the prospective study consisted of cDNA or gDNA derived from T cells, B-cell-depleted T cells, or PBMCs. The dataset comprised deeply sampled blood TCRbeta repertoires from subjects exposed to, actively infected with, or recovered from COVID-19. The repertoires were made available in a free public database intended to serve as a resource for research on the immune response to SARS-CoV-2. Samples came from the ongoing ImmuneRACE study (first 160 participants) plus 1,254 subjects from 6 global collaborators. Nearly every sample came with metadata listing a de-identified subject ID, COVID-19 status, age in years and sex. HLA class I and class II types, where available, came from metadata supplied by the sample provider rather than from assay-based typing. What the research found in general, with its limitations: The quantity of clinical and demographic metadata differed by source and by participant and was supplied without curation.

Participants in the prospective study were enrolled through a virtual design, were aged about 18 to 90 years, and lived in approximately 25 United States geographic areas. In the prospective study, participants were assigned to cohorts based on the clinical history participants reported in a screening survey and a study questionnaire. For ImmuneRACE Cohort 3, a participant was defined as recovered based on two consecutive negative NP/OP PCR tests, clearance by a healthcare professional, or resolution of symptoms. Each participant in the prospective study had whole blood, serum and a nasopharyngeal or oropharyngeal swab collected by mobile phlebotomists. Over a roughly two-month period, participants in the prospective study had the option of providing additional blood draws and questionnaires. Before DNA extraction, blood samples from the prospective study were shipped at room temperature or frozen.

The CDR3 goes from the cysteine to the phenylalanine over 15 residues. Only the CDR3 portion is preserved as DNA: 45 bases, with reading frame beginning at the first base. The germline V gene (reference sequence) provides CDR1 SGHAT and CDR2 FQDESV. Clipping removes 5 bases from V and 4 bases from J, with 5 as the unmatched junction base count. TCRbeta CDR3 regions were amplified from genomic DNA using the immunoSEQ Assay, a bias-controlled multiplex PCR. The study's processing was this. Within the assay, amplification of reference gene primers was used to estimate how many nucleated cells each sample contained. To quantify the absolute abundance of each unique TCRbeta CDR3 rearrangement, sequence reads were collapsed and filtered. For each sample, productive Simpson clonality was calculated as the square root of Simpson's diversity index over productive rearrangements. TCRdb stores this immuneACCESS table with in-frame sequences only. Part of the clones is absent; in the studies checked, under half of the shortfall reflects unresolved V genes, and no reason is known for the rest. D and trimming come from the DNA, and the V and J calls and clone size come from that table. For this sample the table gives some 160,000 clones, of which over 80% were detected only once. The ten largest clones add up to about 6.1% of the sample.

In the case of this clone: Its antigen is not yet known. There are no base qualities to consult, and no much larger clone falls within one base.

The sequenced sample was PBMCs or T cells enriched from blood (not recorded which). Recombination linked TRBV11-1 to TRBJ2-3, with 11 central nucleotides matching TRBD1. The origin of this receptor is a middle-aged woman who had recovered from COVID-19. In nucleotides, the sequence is TGTGCCAGCAGCGACCGGGACAGGGGGTCAGATACGCAGTATTTT. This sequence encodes CASSDRDRGSDTQYF. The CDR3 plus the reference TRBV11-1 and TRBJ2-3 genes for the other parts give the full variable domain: EAEVAQSPRYKITEKSQAVAFWCDPISGHATLYWYRQILGQGPELLVQFQDESVVDDSQLPKDRFSAERLKGVDSTLKIQPAELGDSAMYLCASSDRDRGSDTQYFGPGTRLTVL.